The present entry profiles one T cell receptor (beta chain) with its context. TCRdb itself ran the RT-PCR reads through MiXCR, one entry per CDR3 protein. The repertoire holds about 960,000 distinct CDR3 sequences, with under 20% as singletons. The sample is drawn from a study of patients and donors after allogeneic stem cell transplantation. V lost 3 bases to trimming and J lost 2 bases, with 8 bases between them. The CDR3 runs 13 residues. Germline CDR1 and CDR2: MRHNA and SNTAGT. This sequence was found in a human donor who was either an allogeneic HSCT recipient or a stem cell or donor lymphocyte infusion donor (not recorded which). It is not recorded whose cells these are; they may come from a transplant donor. V usage is TRBV6-4 and J usage is TRBJ2-7; D is perhaps TRBD2 (5 bases). The sample was blood, either unsorted or a sorted T cell fraction (not recorded which). The CDR3 DNA reads TGTGCCAGCAGTGAGGAGGCCGCCTACGAGCAGTACTTC. Its translation: CASSEEAAYEQYF.